These 2 T cell receptor beta chains were all obtained from the same sample, sequenced in a study of T cells in Graves' hyperthyroidism and ophthalmopathy. TCR beta CDR3 sequences were amplified from RNA transcripts. Carried out on the TCR CDR3, a first-round RT-PCR used the HTBI primer set. Each CDR3 protein gets one entry after TCRdb re-called the multiplex PCR reads with MiXCR. The sample shows 390,000 or so distinct CDR3 sequences, around 15% of them seen only once. Sequenced input: blood. All receptors come from a young man with Graves' ophthalmopathy.

Note on this clonotype: Since a much larger clone is just one base distant, this may be a read error. The genes are TRBV29-1 and TRBJ2-5; D uncertain. The J call may not be correct, given that the DNA end is closer to TRBJ2-1. The CDR3 length is 14 residues. Germline CDR1 reads SQVTM; CDR2 reads ANQGSEA. Here the CDR3 DNA reads TGCAGCGTTGAAGGGGCCGCGGTCCAAGAGACCCAGTTCTTC. Amino acids: CSVEGAAVQETQFF.

The gene calls are TRBV7-3 and TRBJ2-7; 14 bases agree with TRBD2. The CDR3 spans 15 residues. Per the germline V gene, CDR1 is SGHTA and CDR2 is FQGTGA. V trimming: 5 bases; J trimming: 4 bases; junction bases outside the gene matches: 4. The CDR3 reads CASSNRLAGGYEQYF. The DNA of the CDR3 is TGTGCCAGCAGCAACAGACTAGCGGGGGGGTACGAGCAGTACTTC.